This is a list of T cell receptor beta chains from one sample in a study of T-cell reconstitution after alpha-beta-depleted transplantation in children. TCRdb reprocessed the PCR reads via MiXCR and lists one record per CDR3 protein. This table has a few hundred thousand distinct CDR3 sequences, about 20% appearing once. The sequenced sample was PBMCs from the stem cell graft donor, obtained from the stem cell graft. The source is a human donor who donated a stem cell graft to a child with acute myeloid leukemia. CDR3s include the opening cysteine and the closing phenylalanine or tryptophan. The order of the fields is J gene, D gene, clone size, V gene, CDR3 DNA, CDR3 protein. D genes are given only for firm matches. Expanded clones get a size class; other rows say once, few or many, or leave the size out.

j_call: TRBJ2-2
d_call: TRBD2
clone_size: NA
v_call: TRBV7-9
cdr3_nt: TGTGCCAGCAGCCCACAGGGACTAGCGACCACCGGGGAGCTGTTTTTT
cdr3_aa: CASSPQGLATTGELFF

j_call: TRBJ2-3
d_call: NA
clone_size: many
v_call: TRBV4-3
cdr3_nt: TGCGCCAGCAGCCAAGATACCGGGCACTTCACGCAGTATTTT
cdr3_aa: CASSQDTGHFTQYF

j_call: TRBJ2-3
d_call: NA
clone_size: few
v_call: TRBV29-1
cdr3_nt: TGCAGCGTTGAATTAGAAGACTCCAATACGCAGTATTTT
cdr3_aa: CSVELEDSNTQYF

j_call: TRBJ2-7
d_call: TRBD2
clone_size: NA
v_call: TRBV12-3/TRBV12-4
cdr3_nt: TGTGCCAGCAGTCGGCGACAGACTAGCGGGAAGGCCTACGAGCAGTACTTC
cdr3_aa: CASSRRQTSGKAYEQYF

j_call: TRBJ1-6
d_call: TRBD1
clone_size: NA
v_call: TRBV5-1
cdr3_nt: TGCGCCAGCAGCTCGGGACAGGGGGCAGACAATTCACCCCTCCACTTT
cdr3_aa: CASSSGQGADNSPLHF

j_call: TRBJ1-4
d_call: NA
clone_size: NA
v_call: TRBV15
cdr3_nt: TGTGCCACCAGCAGAGAGGGGAGTAGGATTCTGATCTCGGGAAAACTGTTTTTT
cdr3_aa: CATSREGSRILISGKLFF

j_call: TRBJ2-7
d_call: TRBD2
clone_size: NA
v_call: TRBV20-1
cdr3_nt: TGCAGTGCCCCGTCAGCGGGAGTTAACGAGCAGTACTTC
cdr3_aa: CSAPSAGVNEQYF

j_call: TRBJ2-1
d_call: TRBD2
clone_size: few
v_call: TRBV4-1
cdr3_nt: TGCGCCAGCAGCCAGGGACTAGACTACAATGAGCAGTTCTTC
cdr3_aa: CASSQGLDYNEQFF

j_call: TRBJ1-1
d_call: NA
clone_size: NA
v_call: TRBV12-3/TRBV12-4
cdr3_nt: TGTGCCAGCAGTATCTACACTGAAGCTTTCTTT
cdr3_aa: CASSIYTEAFF

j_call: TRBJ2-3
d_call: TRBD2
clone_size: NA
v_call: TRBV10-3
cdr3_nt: TGTGCCATCAGTATCTCCCCGACTAGCGGAAGCACAGATACGCAGTATTTT
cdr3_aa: CAISISPTSGSTDTQYF

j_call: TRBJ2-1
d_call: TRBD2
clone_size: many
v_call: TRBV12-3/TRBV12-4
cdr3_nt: TGTGCCAGCAGTCCAGCGGGAAAGTATAATGAGCAGTTCTTC
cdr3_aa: CASSPAGKYNEQFF

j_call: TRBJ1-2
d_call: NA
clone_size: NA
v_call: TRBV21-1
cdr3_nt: TGTGCCAGCAGCAAGAGGCGGATAAACTATGGCTACACCTTC
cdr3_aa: CASSKRRINYGYTF

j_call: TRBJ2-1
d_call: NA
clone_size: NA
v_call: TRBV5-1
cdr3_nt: TGCGCCAGCAGCCCCTCCTCTTGGGCTAGCGAGTTCAATGAGCAGTTCTTC
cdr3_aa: CASSPSSWASEFNEQFF

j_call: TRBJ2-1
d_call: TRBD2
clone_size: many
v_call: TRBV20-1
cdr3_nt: TGCAGTGCTTCGGGACTAGCGGGAGGTGGGGATGAGCAGTTCTTC
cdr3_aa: CSASGLAGGGDEQFF

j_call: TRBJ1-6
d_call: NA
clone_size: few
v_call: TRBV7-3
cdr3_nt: TGTGCCAGCAGCTTAGAGTCGGGTGACAGGCTCCACTTT
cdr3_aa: CASSLESGDRLHF

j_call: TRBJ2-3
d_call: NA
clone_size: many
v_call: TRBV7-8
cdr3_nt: TGTGCCAGCAGCTTGCTCACTGGCACAGATACGCAGTATTTT
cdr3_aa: CASSLLTGTDTQYF

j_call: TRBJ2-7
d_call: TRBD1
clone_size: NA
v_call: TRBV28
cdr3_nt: TGTGCCAGCAGACCCGGGACAGGGCGGTACGAGCAGTACTTC
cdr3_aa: CASRPGTGRYEQYF

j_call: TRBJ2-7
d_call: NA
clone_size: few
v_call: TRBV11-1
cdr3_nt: TGTGCCAGCAGCTTAGCGGCAGGGGCCCCCTACGAGCAGTACTTC
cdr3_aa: CASSLAAGAPYEQYF

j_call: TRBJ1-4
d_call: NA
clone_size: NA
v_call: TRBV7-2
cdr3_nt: TGTGCCAGCAGCCTAGACAGCGCAACTAATGAAAAACTGTTTTTT
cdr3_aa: CASSLDSATNEKLFF

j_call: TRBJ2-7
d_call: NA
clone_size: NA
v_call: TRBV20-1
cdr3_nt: TGCAGTGCTGGGGGGGACAGGCGGGCCTACGAGCAGTACTTC
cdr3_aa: CSAGGDRRAYEQYF

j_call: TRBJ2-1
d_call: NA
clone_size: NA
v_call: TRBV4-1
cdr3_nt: TGCGCCAGCAGCCAATTCAATGGGCCCTACAATGAGCAGTTCTTC
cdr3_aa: CASSQFNGPYNEQFF

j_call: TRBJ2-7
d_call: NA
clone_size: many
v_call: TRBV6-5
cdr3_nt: TGTGCCAGCAGTAACCCCGGAGGGGATAGCTCCTACGAGCAGTACTTC
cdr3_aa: CASSNPGGDSSYEQYF

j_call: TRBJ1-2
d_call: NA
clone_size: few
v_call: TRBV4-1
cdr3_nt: TGCGCCAGCAGCACTCGACAGGTACCTGAACATGGCTACACCTTC
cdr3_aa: CASSTRQVPEHGYTF

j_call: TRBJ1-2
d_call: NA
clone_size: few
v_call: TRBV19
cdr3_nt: TGTGCCAGTAGCCCGGGACGGAAGTATGGCTACACCTTC
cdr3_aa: CASSPGRKYGYTF

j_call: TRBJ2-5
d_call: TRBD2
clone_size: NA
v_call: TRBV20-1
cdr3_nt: TGCAGTGCTAGTCGGTTGCCTAGCGGGAGGCGCAGGAGAGAGACCCAGTACTTC
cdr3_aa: CSASRLPSGRRRRETQYF

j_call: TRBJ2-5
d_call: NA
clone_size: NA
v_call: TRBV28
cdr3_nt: TGTGCCAGTCTCCGACCCATCCAGGGAGAGGAGACCCAGTACTTC
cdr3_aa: CASLRPIQGEETQYF

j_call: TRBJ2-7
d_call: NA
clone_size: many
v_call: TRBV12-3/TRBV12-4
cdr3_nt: TGTGCCAGCAGTTTGATGCCTTACGAGCAGTACTTC
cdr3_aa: CASSLMPYEQYF

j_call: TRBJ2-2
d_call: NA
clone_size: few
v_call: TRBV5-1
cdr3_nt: TGCGCCAGCAATAGTGAGGGCCGGGTCACCGGGGAGCTGTTTTTT
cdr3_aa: CASNSEGRVTGELFF

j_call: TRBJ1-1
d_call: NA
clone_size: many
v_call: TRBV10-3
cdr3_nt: TGTGCCATCAGACGGGACGGCATGAACACTGAAGCTTTCTTT
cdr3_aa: CAIRRDGMNTEAFF

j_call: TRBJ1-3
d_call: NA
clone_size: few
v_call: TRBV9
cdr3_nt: TGTGCCAGCAGCTCTCGGACAGTTGGAAACACCATATATTTT
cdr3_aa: CASSSRTVGNTIYF

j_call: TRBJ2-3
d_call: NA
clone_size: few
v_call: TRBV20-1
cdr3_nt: TGCAGTGCTAGAGACCTAAAACCGACAGGCTATACGCAGTATTTT
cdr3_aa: CSARDLKPTGYTQYF

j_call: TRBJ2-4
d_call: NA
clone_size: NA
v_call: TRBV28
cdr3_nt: TGTGCCAGCAGGCCTGCCGGGGCCACCAAAAACATTCAGTACTTC
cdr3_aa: CASRPAGATKNIQYF

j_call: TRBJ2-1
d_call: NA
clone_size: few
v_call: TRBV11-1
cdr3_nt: TGTGCCAGCAGCTCGACCAGGGTTACGACTATGGGGTCCTACAATGAGCAGTTCTTC
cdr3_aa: CASSSTRVTTMGSYNEQFF

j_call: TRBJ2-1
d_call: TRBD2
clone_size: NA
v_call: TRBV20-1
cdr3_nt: TGCAGTGCTAGGCAGCGGGACGGTAACTCCTACAATGAGCAGTTCTTC
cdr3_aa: CSARQRDGNSYNEQFF

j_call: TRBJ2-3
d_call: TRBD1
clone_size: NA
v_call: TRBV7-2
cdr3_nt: TGTGCCAGCAGGGACAGGGGGTGGACAGATACGCAGTATTTT
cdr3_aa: CASRDRGWTDTQYF

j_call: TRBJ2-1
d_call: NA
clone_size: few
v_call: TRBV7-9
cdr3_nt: TGTGCCGTCCCCTCTGAGACTTACAATGAGCAGTTCTTC
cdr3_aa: CAVPSETYNEQFF

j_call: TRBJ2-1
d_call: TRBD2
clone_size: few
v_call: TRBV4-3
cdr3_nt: TGCGCCAGCAGCCAAGGGGCAAGGACTAGCGGGACTTATGAGCAGTTCTTC
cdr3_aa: CASSQGARTSGTYEQFF

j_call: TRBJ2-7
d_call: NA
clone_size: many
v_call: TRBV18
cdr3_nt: TGTGCCAGCTCACCACCAGGTACCTACGAGCAGTACTTC
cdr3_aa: CASSPPGTYEQYF

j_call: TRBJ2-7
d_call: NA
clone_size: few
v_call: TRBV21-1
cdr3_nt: TGTGCCAGCAGCAAAATCGGCTGTTCCGAGCAGTACTTC
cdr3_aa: CASSKIGCSEQYF

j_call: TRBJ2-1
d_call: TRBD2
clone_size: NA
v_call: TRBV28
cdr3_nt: TGTGCCAGCAGTTCTGTAGCGGGAGCGAACTACAATGAGCAGTTCTTC
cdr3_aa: CASSSVAGANYNEQFF

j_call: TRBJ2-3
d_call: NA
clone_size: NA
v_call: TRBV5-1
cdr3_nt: TGCGCCAGCAAAGTGTTCGGGAGCGCAGATACGCAGTATTTT
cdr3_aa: CASKVFGSADTQYF

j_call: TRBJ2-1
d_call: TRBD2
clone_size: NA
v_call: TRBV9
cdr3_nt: TGTGCCAGCAGCGTCCTCCATGCGGGAGGGCTATATGAGCAGTTCTTC
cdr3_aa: CASSVLHAGGLYEQFF

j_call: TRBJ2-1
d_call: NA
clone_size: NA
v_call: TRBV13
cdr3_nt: TGTGCCAGCAGCCCCTCTAGTTCGCGGAATGAGCAGTTCTTC
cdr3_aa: CASSPSSSRNEQFF

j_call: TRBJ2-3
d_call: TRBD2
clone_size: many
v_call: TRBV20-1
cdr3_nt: TGCAGTGCTAGTGGTGACAGCGGGAAAGTTAGGGATACGCAGTATTTT
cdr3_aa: CSASGDSGKVRDTQYF

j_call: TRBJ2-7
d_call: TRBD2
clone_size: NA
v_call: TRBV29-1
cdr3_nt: TGCAGCGCATCTAGCGGGATGGGGTACGAGCAGTACTTC
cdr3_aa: CSASSGMGYEQYF

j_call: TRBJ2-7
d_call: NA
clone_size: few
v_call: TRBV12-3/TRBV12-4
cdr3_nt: TGTGCCAGCAGGCCGAGACGGAGCTCCTACGAGCAGTACTTC
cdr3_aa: CASRPRRSSYEQYF